These 22 T cell receptor beta chains were sequenced from one sample in a study of shared clonotypes between healthy human individuals. Naive CD8 isolation took CD45RO-negative cells positively selected for CCR7 and excluded terminally differentiated effector memory CD45RA+ cells. Here immunoSEQ multiplex PCR was the method, and the copy in TCRdb shows in-frame clones only, minus some. The sample contains about 2,100,000 clones, approximately 94% of which appear only once. Sequencing input: naive CD8+ T cells from PBMCs. All receptors derive from a man younger than 30 in good health. Some clones in this sample may be carry-over from other donors' samples.

This clone was found a few times. The same CDR3 is also encoded by other DNA sequences in this sample. The chain recombines TRBV6-5 with TRBJ2-2; D unresolved. The CDR3 extends over 11 amino acids. The V end was cut by 2 bases, the J end by 6 bases, with 1 base between. CDR1 MNHEY and CDR2 SVGAGI come from the germline V gene. The CDR3, as DNA: TGTGCCAGCAGTTACGCCGGGGAGCTGTTTTTT. Translation: CASSYAGELFF.

The chain recombines TRBV23-1 with TRBJ2-2, with 12 bases that match TRBD2. TRBV23-1 is labeled an ORF, and its function is uncertain. Trimming removed 2 bases from V and 8 bases from J; junction bases left unmatched: 9. This CDR3 region has 17 residues. The CDR3 coding sequence is TGCGCCAGCAGTCAACCGTCGACTAGCGGGAGTACGGGGGAGCTGTTTTTT. It yields the protein CASSQPSTSGSTGELFF.

This chain uses TRBV25-1 with TRBJ2-7; D unresolved. The germline V and J ends were trimmed by 6 bases and 4 bases, with 10 bases remaining between them. Per germline, CDR1 MGHDK and CDR2 SYGVNS. There are 12 residues in the CDR3. The CDR3 loop reads CASSPHNYEQYF. DNA of the CDR3: TGTGCCAGCAGCCCACACAATTACGAGCAGTACTTC.

The V call is TRBV29-1, the J call TRBJ2-5; D unclear. The DNA end favors TRBJ2-7, so the J call may be wrong. The germline V gene encodes CDR1 SQVTM and CDR2 ANQGSEA. The CDR3 is made up of 10 amino acids. The CDR3 loop reads CSVLTYEQYF. Here the CDR3 DNA reads TGCAGCGTTTTGACTTACGAGCAGTACTTC.

The chain uses TRBV19 and TRBJ1-1; D gene unclear. CDR3 length: 15 residues. Looked up from germline, CDR1 is LNHDA and CDR2 is SQIVND (reference sequence). V was clipped by 3 bases and J by 1 base, with 12 bases between them. The CDR3 here is CASSMRGPPNTEAFF. The CDR3 nucleotides read TGTGCCAGTAGTATGAGAGGACCACCGAACACTGAAGCTTTCTTT.

The rearrangement links TRBV12-5 to TRBJ1-3; maybe TRBD1 (5 bases). CDR1 is LGHNT and CDR2 is FRNRAP in the germline V gene. Trimming left V 1 base short and J 4 bases short, with 14 bases between. The CDR3 runs 16 residues. In DNA, the CDR3 is TGTGCTAGTGGTTTGGGAGGTAAGGGGCAAGGAAACACCATATATTTT. Protein sequence: CASGLGGKGQGNTIYF.

The chain recombines TRBV27 with TRBJ2-6, with unresolved D. There are 15 residues in the CDR3. Germline CDR1 reads MNHEY; CDR2 reads SMNVEV (reference sequence). V lost 6 bases, J lost 0 bases, and 9 bases lay in between. The CDR3 nucleotides read TGTGCCAGCAGCCCCTCCCGCTCTGGGGCCAACGTCCTGACTTTC. Translated: CASSPSRSGANVLTF.

The chain links TRBV2 to TRBJ1-4; D ambiguous. Trimming left V 3 bases short and J 4 bases short, with 6 bases between. Germline loops: CDR1 SNHLY, CDR2 FYNNEI. This CDR3 region has 13 residues. CDR3 DNA sequence: TGTGCCAGCAGTGACAGGAATAATGAAAAACTGTTTTTT. This sequence encodes CASSDRNNEKLFF.

The J gene is TRBJ2-2, the V gene TRBV19; unclear D gene. Trimming took off 6 bases at V and 4 bases at J, with 12 bases between the two ends. Germline values: CDR1 LNHDA, CDR2 SQIVND (reference sequence). The CDR3 is 14 amino acids. CDR3: CASRLTPSTGELFF. The DNA of the CDR3 is TGTGCCAGTAGATTGACCCCGAGCACCGGGGAGCTGTTTTTT.

The chain has TRBV21-1 and TRBJ2-1; TRBD1 is the table's D call and was not checked against the DNA. TRBV21-1 is assigned pseudogene status. The length of the CDR3 is 20 residues. The DNA for the CDR3 is TGTGCCAGCAGCAAAGAAGGTCGTGGAGAGCCCCAGGTGGGGCTCAATGAGCAGTTCTTC. Translated, it gives CASSKEGRGEPQVGLNEQFF.

This CDR3 reads CASSGWGSYNEQFF. DNA of the CDR3: TGTGCCAGCAGTGGCTGGGGGTCCTACAATGAGCAGTTCTTC. The chain recombines TRBV5-6 with TRBJ2-1; D may be TRBD1 or TRBD2 (5 bases each). The CDR3 sequence is 14 residues long. Germline V CDR1 and CDR2: SGHDT, YYEEEE. V lost 5 bases and J 1 base, leaving 10 bases between the germline ends. The full variable domain, its missing parts supplied by reference TRBV5-6 and TRBJ2-1, is DAGVTQSPTHLIKTRGQQVTLRCSPKSGHDTVSWYQQALGQGPQFIFQYYEEEERQRGNFPDRFSGHQFPNYSSELNVNALLLGDSALYLCASSGWGSYNEQFFGPGTRLTVL.

Here the CDR3 reads CASSLRSATEAFF. CDR3 DNA: TGTGCCAGCAGCTTGCGTTCGGCCACTGAAGCTTTCTTT. The rearrangement uses TRBV5-6 and TRBJ1-1; D unresolved. From germline, CDR1 is SGHDT and CDR2 YYEEEE. This CDR3 has 13 amino acids. With 1 base removed from V and 4 bases from J, the gap between germline ends came to 8 bases.

As regards this clone: In the same sample, other DNA sequences code for this CDR3. This chain connects TRBV7-7 to TRBJ2-2; D is perhaps TRBD2 (5 bases). V lost 5 bases and J 8 bases, leaving 9 bases between the germline ends. CDR1 and CDR2 from the germline V gene are SSHAT and FNYEAQ (reference sequence). CDR3 length: 12 amino acids. CDR3 residues: CASSPRGGELFF. CDR3 nucleotides: TGTGCCAGCAGCCCTCGGGGAGGGGAGCTGTTTTTT.

The chain employs TRBV28 and TRBJ2-2; 14 bases are a match to TRBD2. V shed 4 bases and J 7 bases; nucleotides not matched to a gene: 11. Germline V CDR1 and CDR2: MDHEN, SYDVKM. The CDR3 loop spans 18 amino acids. CDR3 nucleotide sequence: TGTGCCAGCAGTTCCCCGGGACTAGCGGGAGTGGCTGGCGGGGAGCTGTTTTTT. Amino acids: CASSSPGLAGVAGGELFF.

This chain links TRBV28 with TRBJ2-7; tentatively, D is TRBD2 (5 bases). Trimming took off 6 bases at V and 3 bases at J, with 15 bases between the two ends. The CDR3 is 14 amino acids. From germline, CDR1 is MDHEN and CDR2 SYDVKM. The CDR3 spells CASSQPGVNYEQYF. The CDR3 nucleotides are TGTGCCAGCAGCCAACCCGGGGTTAACTACGAGCAGTACTTC.

Turning to this clone: Other DNA sequences within the sample encode an identical CDR3. V gene TRBV6-5 combines with J gene TRBJ1-6; D may be TRBD1 (5 bases). The length of the CDR3 is 12 residues. CDR1 and CDR2 (germline): MNHEY, SVGAGI. V lost 6 bases and J 10 bases, leaving 10 bases between the germline ends. CDR3 residues: CASSPGGSPLHF. The CDR3 DNA reads TGTGCCAGCAGCCCCGGGGGGTCACCCCTCCACTTT.

The chain recombines TRBV28 with TRBJ1-5; no clear D gene. Germline V gives CDR1 MDHEN, CDR2 SYDVKM. This CDR3 is 16 amino acids long. Deletions cut 3 bases from V and 1 base from J, with 13 bases between. The DNA for the CDR3 is TGTGCCAGCAGTTTTTTGTCACGTTACAGCAATCAGCCCCAGCATTTT. It codes for CASSFLSRYSNQPQHF.

This rearrangement joins TRBV29-1 to TRBJ2-7; 7 bases agree with TRBD1. Germline V gene sequence: CDR1 SQVTM, CDR2 ANQGSEA. The V gene end was trimmed by 3 bases and the J gene end by 7 bases; junction bases not matched to a gene: 9. This CDR3 is built from 13 residues. The CDR3 coding sequence is TGCAGCGTTGACCACAGGGGAGTTGGAGAGCAGTACTTC. Translating it yields CSVDHRGVGEQYF.

V is TRBV30 and J is TRBJ1-1; D unclear. The germline gives CDR1 GTSNPN, CDR2 SVGIG (reference sequence). V lost 8 bases to trimming and J lost 2 bases, with 15 bases between them. CDR3 length equals 13 residues. DNA of the CDR3: TGTGCCGGTGGGATGGGGAGAAACACTGAAGCTTTCTTT. It is translated as CAGGMGRNTEAFF.

The chain uses TRBV6-5 and TRBJ2-5; 11 nucleotides agree with TRBD2. V gave up 5 bases and J gave up 5 bases; unmatched junction bases: 7. The CDR3 contains 15 residues. CDR1 and CDR2 from the germline V gene are MNHEY and SVGAGI. This chain's CDR3 is CASSPPLAGVETQYF. The CDR3 DNA reads TGTGCCAGCAGTCCACCACTAGCGGGAGTGGAGACCCAGTACTTC.

The sample holds one count of this clone. The chain carries TRBV4-1 and TRBJ2-3; 7 bases are shared with TRBD2. The CDR3 is made up of 17 amino acids. The J segment lost 7 bases and the V segment lost 4 bases, leaving 17 bases of the junction unmatched. Germline V CDR1 and CDR2: MGHRA, YSYEKL. CDR3 DNA sequence: TGCGCCAGCAGCCTTATCGGAGTCCAGGGCGGGGGAAATACGCAGTATTTT. The encoded protein is CASSLIGVQGGGNTQYF.

This chain uses TRBV28 with TRBJ2-1; D ambiguous. CDR1 is MDHEN, CDR2 SYDVKM, per germline. This CDR3 has 15 amino acids. V was trimmed by 5 bases and J by 5 bases, leaving 16 bases between them. The CDR3 region has the DNA TGTGCCAGCAGTACCTGGCCCCCAGCGAACAATGAGCAGTTCTTC. This codes for CASSTWPPANNEQFF.